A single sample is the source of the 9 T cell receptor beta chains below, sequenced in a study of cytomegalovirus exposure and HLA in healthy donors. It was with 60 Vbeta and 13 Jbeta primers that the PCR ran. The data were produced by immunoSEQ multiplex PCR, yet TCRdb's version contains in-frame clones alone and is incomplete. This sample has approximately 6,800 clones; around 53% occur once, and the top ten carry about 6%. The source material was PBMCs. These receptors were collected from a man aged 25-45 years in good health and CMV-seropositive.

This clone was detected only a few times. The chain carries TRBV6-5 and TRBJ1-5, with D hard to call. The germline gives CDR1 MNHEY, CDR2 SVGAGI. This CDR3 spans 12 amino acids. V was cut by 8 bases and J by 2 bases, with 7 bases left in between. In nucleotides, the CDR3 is TGTGCCAGCGGTCAGGGCAATCAGCCCCAGCATTTT. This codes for CASGQGNQPQHF.

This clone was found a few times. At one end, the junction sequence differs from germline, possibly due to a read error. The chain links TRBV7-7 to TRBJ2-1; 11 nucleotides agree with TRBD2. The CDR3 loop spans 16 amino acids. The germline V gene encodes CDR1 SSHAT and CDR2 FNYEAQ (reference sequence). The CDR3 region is CASRSSGRAYPNEQFF. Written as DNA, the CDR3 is TGTGCTAGCAGAAGTAGCGGGAGGGCCTATCCCAATGAGCAGTTCTTC.

CDR3 bases: TGCAGTGCTAGAGTAAATACTGAAGCTTTCTTT. It specifies CSARVNTEAFF. The chain uses TRBV20-1 and TRBJ1-1; D is undetermined. V was trimmed by 1 base and J by 5 bases, leaving 5 bases between them. This CDR3 is 11 amino acids long. Germline lookup yields CDR1 DFQATT and CDR2 SNEGSKA (reference sequence).

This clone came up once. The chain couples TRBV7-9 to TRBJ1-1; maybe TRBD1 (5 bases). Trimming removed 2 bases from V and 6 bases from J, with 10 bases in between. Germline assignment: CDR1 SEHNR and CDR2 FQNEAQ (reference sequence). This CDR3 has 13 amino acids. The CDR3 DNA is TGTGCCAGCAGCTTACCCCCACAGGCTGAAGCTTTCTTT. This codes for CASSLPPQAEAFF.

The CDR3 bases are TGTGCCAGCAGCCATCGGGAGCAGCCCCAGCATTTT. As protein: CASSHREQPQHF. The rearrangement joins TRBV7-2 to TRBJ1-5; D uncertain. Looked up from germline, CDR1 is SGHTA and CDR2 is FQGNSA. This CDR3 has 12 residues. Trimming removed 5 bases at V and 7 bases at J, with 9 bases between.

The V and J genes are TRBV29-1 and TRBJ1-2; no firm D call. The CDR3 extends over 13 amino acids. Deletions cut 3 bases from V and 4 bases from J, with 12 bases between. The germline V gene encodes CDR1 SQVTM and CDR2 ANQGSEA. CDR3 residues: CSVELEAAYGYTF. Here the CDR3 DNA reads TGCAGCGTTGAGTTAGAAGCGGCCTATGGCTACACCTTC. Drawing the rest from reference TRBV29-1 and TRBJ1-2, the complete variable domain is SAVISQKPSRDICQRGTSLTIQCQVDSQVTMMFWYRQQPGQSLTLIATANQGSEATYESGFVIDKFPISRPNLTFSTLTVSNMSPEDSSIYLCSVELEAAYGYTFGSGTRLTVV.

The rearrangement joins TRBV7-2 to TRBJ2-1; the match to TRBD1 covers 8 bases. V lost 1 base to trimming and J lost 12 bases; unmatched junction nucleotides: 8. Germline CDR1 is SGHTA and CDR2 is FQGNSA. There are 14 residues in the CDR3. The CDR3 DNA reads TGTGCCAGCAGCTTAGTCCAGGGGGCGTTGGGGCAGTTCTTC. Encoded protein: CASSLVQGALGQFF. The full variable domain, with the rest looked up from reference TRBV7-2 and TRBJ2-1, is GAGVSQSPSNKVTEKGKDVELRCDPISGHTALYWYRQSLGQGLEFLIYFQGNSAPDKSGLPSDRFSAERTGGSVSTLTIQRTQQEDSAVYLCASSLVQGALGQFFGPGTRLTVL.

The chain's CDR3 is CAWSFMNTEAFF. For the CDR3, the DNA is TGTGCCTGGAGTTTTATGAACACTGAAGCTTTCTTT. The chain employs TRBV30 and TRBJ1-1, with D unresolved. V gave up 2 bases and J gave up 0 bases, with 4 bases separating them. Germline lookup yields CDR1 GTSNPN and CDR2 SVGIG (reference sequence). The CDR3 spans 12 residues.

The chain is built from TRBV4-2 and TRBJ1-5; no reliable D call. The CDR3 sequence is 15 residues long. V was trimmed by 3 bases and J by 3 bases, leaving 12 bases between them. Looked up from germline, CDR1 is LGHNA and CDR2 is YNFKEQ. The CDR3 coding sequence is TGTGCCAGCAGCCAGGATACTATAGCCAATCAGCCCCAGCATTTT. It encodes CASSQDTIANQPQHF.